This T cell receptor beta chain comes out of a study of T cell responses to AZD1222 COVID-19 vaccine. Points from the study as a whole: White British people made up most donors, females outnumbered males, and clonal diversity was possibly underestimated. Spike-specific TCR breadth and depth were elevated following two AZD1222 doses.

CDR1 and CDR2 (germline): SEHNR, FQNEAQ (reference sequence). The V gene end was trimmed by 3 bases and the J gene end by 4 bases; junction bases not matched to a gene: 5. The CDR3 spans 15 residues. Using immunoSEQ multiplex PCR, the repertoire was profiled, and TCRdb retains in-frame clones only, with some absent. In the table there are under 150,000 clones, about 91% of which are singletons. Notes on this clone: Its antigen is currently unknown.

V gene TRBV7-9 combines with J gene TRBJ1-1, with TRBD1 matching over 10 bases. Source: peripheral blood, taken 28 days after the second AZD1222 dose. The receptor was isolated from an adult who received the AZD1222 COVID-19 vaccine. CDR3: CASSFRQGASTEAFF. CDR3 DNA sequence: TGTGCCAGCAGCTTCCGACAGGGGGCTAGCACTGAAGCTTTCTTT.